These 8 T cell receptor beta chains were sequenced from one sample in a study of chemoradiotherapy in HPV16-positive cancers. Profiled with immunoSEQ multiplex PCR; TCRdb holds only in-frame clones, not every one. The sample lists under 50,000 clones, under 80% occurring once. The sequences come from blood, collected from a patient who underwent chemoradiotherapy. Receptor source: a human donor with HPV-associated anogenital cancer.

The chain carries TRBV7-9 and TRBJ1-5; D not resolved. There are 14 residues in the CDR3. V dropped 0 bases and J dropped 4 bases, with 7 bases sitting between them. The germline CDR1 and CDR2 sequences are SEHNR and FQNEAQ (reference sequence). CDR3 loop: CASSLAAVNQPQHF. The DNA of the CDR3 is TGTGCCAGCAGCTTAGCGGCGGTGAATCAGCCCCAGCATTTT. The complete variable domain, with remaining parts taken from reference TRBV7-9 and TRBJ1-5, reads DTGVSQNPRHKITKRGQNVTFRCDPISEHNRLYWYRQTLGQGPEFLTYFQNEAQLEKSRLLSDRFSAERPKGSFSTLEIQRTEQGDSAMYLCASSLAAVNQPQHFGDGTRLSIL.

The chain links TRBV11-2 to TRBJ2-1; 8 nucleotides agree with TRBD1. The CDR3 has 17 residues. CDR1 and CDR2 (germline): SGHAT, FQNNGV. J lost 4 bases, V lost 4 bases, and 12 bases had no gene match. In DNA, the CDR3 is TGTGCCAGCAGCTGGGGCAGGGGGCGAGGAGGGTACAATGAGCAGTTCTTC. It is translated as CASSWGRGRGGYNEQFF.

This chain links TRBV5-1 with TRBJ2-1; 8 bases are a match to TRBD1. The CDR3 runs 16 residues. In germline, CDR1 is SGHRS, CDR2 YFSETQ. V lost 5 bases to trimming and J lost 3 bases; unmatched junction nucleotides: 10. The CDR3 loop is CASRTSLDRVYNEQFF. As DNA, the CDR3 is TGCGCCAGCAGGACCTCCCTGGACAGGGTCTACAATGAGCAGTTCTTC.

The J gene is TRBJ2-2, the V gene TRBV5-1; either TRBD1 or TRBD2 may fit D (5 bases each). V was cut by 3 bases and J by 3 bases, with 12 bases left in between. This CDR3 spans 15 amino acids. From germline, CDR1 is SGHRS and CDR2 YFSETQ. CDR3 protein: CASSWGIGHTGELFF. In nucleotides, the CDR3 is TGCGCCAGCAGCTGGGGGATAGGGCACACCGGGGAGCTGTTTTTT.

The J gene is TRBJ1-5, the V gene TRBV10-1, with unresolved D. V gave up 9 bases and J gave up 6 bases, with 12 bases separating them. CDR3 length: 12 amino acids. The V gene's germline CDR1 is WNHNN and CDR2 SYGVQD (reference sequence). CDR3 residues: CARPPGVQPQHF. CDR3 sequence (DNA): TGCGCCAGGCCTCCCGGGGTTCAGCCCCAGCATTTT.

This chain joins TRBV5-1 and TRBJ1-6, with 8 bases aligning to TRBD1. Trimming cost V 2 bases and J 5 bases; bases outside gene matches: 3. The CDR3 loop spans 15 amino acids. Germline-derived CDR1 and CDR2 are SGHRS and YFSETQ. Written as DNA, the CDR3 is TGCGCCAGCAGCTTACAGGGGGTAGATAATTCACCCCTCCACTTT. Translated: CASSLQGVDNSPLHF. The variable domain in full, completed from reference TRBV5-1 and TRBJ1-6, reads KAGVTQTPRYLIKTRGQQVTLSCSPISGHRSVSWYQQTPGQGLQFLFEYFSETQRNKGNFPGRFSGRQFSNSRSEMNVSTLELGDSALYLCASSLQGVDNSPLHFGNGTRLTVT.

V usage is TRBV19 and J usage is TRBJ2-6, with 7 bases aligning to TRBD1. Germline V lookup: CDR1 LNHDA, CDR2 SQIVND (reference sequence). CDR3 length equals 18 residues. The trim removed 7 bases at V and 0 bases at J, leaving 12 bases unmatched. The CDR3 protein is CASNPDRAAGSGANVLTF. DNA for the CDR3: TGTGCCAGTAACCCAGACAGGGCAGCTGGCTCTGGGGCCAACGTCCTGACTTTC.

The genes are TRBV6-1 and TRBJ1-4, with D possibly being TRBD1 (5 bases). Germline CDR1 MNHNS, CDR2 SASEGT. The V gene lost 4 bases and the J gene lost 0 bases, with 12 bases spanning the gap. The CDR3 is 16 residues long. The CDR3 DNA sequence: TGTGCCAGCAGTGGACCAGGGATTTCAACTAATGAAAAACTGTTTTTT. Translating it yields CASSGPGISTNEKLFF.